The text below deals with one T cell receptor (beta chain). The record originates from a study of T cell changes during pregnancy in multiple sclerosis. The repertoire was sequenced with immunoSEQ multiplex PCR; TCRdb's copy has only in-frame clones and lacks some. The sample includes fewer than 80,000 clones, 94% seen only once; the top ten take 0.13% to 0.15%. The specimen was CD4+ T cells from peripheral blood mononuclear cells, collected after pregnancy. The receptor comes from a female donor with multiple sclerosis, enrolled in a pregnancy study.

CDR3 residues: CASSSGLAGANEQFF. The CDR3 DNA is TGCGCCAGCAGCTCGGGACTAGCGGGAGCCAATGAGCAGTTCTTC. The chain carries TRBV5-1 and TRBJ2-1; TRBD2 matches at 14 bases. There are 15 residues in the CDR3. The trim removed 3 bases at V and 6 bases at J, leaving 2 bases unmatched. Per germline, CDR1 SGHRS and CDR2 YFSETQ.